What follows describes a single T cell receptor beta chain. These data come from a study of T cell repertoires in ileal Crohn's disease. About the research overall: About half received postoperative treatment, some ten with thiopurines and about 20 anti-TNF.

Only in-frame clones appear in the TCRdb table, and some are missing; sequencing was by immunoSEQ multiplex PCR. The repertoire has about 4,700 clones, almost 80% of them found once; the top ten carry 12%. This CDR3 spans 19 amino acids. V shed 0 bases, J shed 0 bases, and the junction held 11 bases outside the gene matches. The germline V gene encodes CDR1 PRHDT and CDR2 FYEKMQ (reference sequence). The chain combines TRBV13 with TRBJ2-4; TRBD1 matches 7 bases. The source material was ileal tissue. This receptor was taken from an adult with Crohn's disease. The CDR3 reads CASSLGPGQRFLAKNIQYF. In nucleotides, the CDR3 is TGTGCCAGCAGCTTAGGCCCGGGACAGAGATTCCTAGCCAAAAACATTCAGTACTTC.